The 13 T cell receptor beta chains given below trace back to one sample, sequenced in a study of blood T cell repertoires in COVID-19. Assay used: immunoSEQ multiplex PCR; TCRdb lists only in-frame clones, some missing. Seen here are more than 140,000 clones, around 80% observed once, and the top ten hold roughly 7.2%. What was sequenced was peripheral blood. The receptors were sampled from a woman aged 45-60 years in a cohort sampled during active or convalescent COVID-19.

V usage is TRBV7-9 and J usage is TRBJ1-6; weak D call: TRBD1 (6 bases). V was shortened by 5 bases and J by 7 bases, with 15 bases between the two germline ends. CDR1 is SEHNR and CDR2 is FQNEAQ in the germline V gene (reference sequence). The CDR3 loop spans 15 amino acids. CDR3 sequence: CASSLSWQGNSPLHF. The CDR3 nucleotides are TGTGCCAGCAGCCTATCGTGGCAGGGGAATTCACCCCTCCACTTT.

This chain uses TRBV7-9 with TRBJ1-2; a weak D match, TRBD1 (5 bases). The length of the CDR3 is 16 residues. CDR1 and CDR2 (germline): SEHNR, FQNEAQ (reference sequence). V lost 0 bases to trimming and J lost 2 bases, with 13 bases between them. CDR3 sequence: CASSLAYGATNYGYTF. The CDR3 region has the DNA TGTGCCAGCAGCTTAGCGTATGGGGCAACCAACTATGGCTACACCTTC.

CDR3 sequence (DNA): TGTGCCACCAGTGATTTGCTCGCTAGTTCGGTCGATGAGCAGTTCTTC. Protein sequence: CATSDLLASSVDEQFF. The chain combines TRBV24-1 with TRBJ2-1; unclear D gene. Germline lookup yields CDR1 KGHDR and CDR2 SFDVKD. This CDR3 is built from 16 residues. V shed 0 bases and J shed 8 bases, with 16 bases lying between them.

The chain combines TRBV29-1 with TRBJ1-2, with D possibly TRBD1 on 5 matching bases. Germline V gene sequence: CDR1 SQVTM, CDR2 ANQGSEA. This CDR3 spans 12 amino acids. V lost 4 bases, J lost 4 bases, and 10 bases lay in between. For the CDR3, the DNA is TGCAGCGTTGGAGGGGAGGGCTATGGCTACACCTTC. Its protein product is CSVGGEGYGYTF.

The rearrangement uses TRBV10-3 and TRBJ1-1; 7 bases fit TRBD1. The CDR3 is 16 residues long. Unmatched junction bases numbered 14, after V lost 5 bases and J lost 5 bases. Germline V gives CDR1 ENHRY, CDR2 SYGVKD. CDR3 DNA sequence: TGTGCCATCAGTACGAGGAGGGACAGAAATGTTACTGAAGCTTTCTTT. Translating it yields CAISTRRDRNVTEAFF.

This clone was observed a few times. J is TRBJ1-4 and V is TRBV2; D is perhaps TRBD1 (5 bases). V lost 9 bases to trimming and J lost 4 bases, with 9 bases between them. The germline V gene has CDR1 SNHLY and CDR2 FYNNEI. This CDR3 has 12 amino acids. The CDR3 DNA sequence: TGTGCCAGACAGGACGTTAATGAAAAACTGTTTTTT. Its protein product is CARQDVNEKLFF.

This clone was counted once. V and J are TRBV5-1 and TRBJ2-3; TRBD2 aligns across 8 bases. Looked up from germline, CDR1 is SGHRS and CDR2 is YFSETQ. V dropped 4 bases and J dropped 0; count of bases not matched to a gene: 4. There are 15 residues in the CDR3. CDR3 nucleotide sequence: TGCGCCAGCAGCGCTAGCGGGCAGAGCACAGATACGCAGTATTTT. It yields the protein CASSASGQSTDTQYF.

The genes are TRBV19 and TRBJ1-6; D is undetermined. The CDR3 sequence is 18 residues long. Deletions cut 6 bases from V and 3 bases from J, with 21 bases between. Per germline, CDR1 LNHDA and CDR2 SQIVND (reference sequence). Here the CDR3 DNA reads TGTGCCAGTAGCCCCTCCCCGGGTTTGAAAGGCTATAATTCACCCCTCCACTTT. It yields the protein CASSPSPGLKGYNSPLHF.

This clone is a singleton in its sample. The V and J genes are TRBV19 and TRBJ1-2; a weak D match, TRBD1 (6 bases). The length of the CDR3 is 14 residues. Germline loops: CDR1 LNHDA, CDR2 SQIVND (reference sequence). V shed 5 bases and J shed 4 bases, with 14 bases lying between them. The CDR3 coding sequence is TGTGCCAGTAGTCAAATGGACAGTTCCTATGGCTACACCTTC. This sequence encodes CASSQMDSSYGYTF.

In nucleotides, the CDR3 is TGTGCCAGCAGCTTAGGAGGGGGAACCAATCAGCCCCAGCATTTT. It specifies CASSLGGGTNQPQHF. The chain is built from TRBV13 and TRBJ1-5; D perhaps matches TRBD1 (6 bases). Germline lookup yields CDR1 PRHDT and CDR2 FYEKMQ (reference sequence). The CDR3 is 15 amino acids. The V end lost 0 bases, the J end lost 3 bases, and 9 bases lay between the germline ends. Based on the CDR3 plus reference TRBV13 and TRBJ1-5, the full variable domain is AAGVIQSPRHLIKEKRETATLKCYPIPRHDTVYWYQQGPGQDPQFLISFYEKMQSDKGSIPDRFSAQQFSDYHSELNMSSLELGDSALYFCASSLGGGTNQPQHFGDGTRLSIL.

V and J are TRBV5-4 and TRBJ1-1, with 7 nucleotides matching TRBD1. The CDR3 runs 14 residues. Germline assignment: CDR1 SGHNT and CDR2 YYREEE (reference sequence). V shed 5 bases and J 1 base; nucleotides not matched to a gene: 5. Written as DNA, the CDR3 is TGTGCCAGCAGGCGACAGGGATCGAACACTGAAGCTTTCTTT. As protein: CASRRQGSNTEAFF.

Here the CDR3 DNA reads TGTGCCAGCAGTTACTCGAATACCGGGACACCGTACTATAATTCACCCCTCCACTTT. This codes for CASSYSNTGTPYYNSPLHF. This chain links TRBV6-2 or TRBV6-3 with TRBJ1-6, with D perhaps matching TRBD1 (6 bases). This CDR3 has 19 residues. Germline values: CDR1 MNHEY, CDR2 SVGEGT. V lost 0 bases, J lost 3 bases, and 18 bases lay in between.

This CDR3 is CASSQDPVVSGFYVPQHF. For the CDR3, the DNA is TGTGCCAGCAGCCAAGATCCCGTGGTTTCAGGGTTTTACGTTCCCCAGCATTTT. The chain couples TRBV3-1 (or the pseudogene TRBV3-2) to TRBJ1-5; D might be TRBD1 (5 bases). V gave up 0 bases and J gave up 10 bases, with 25 bases separating them. Germline V gene sequence: CDR1 LGHDT, CDR2 YNNKEL (reference sequence). The CDR3 consists of 18 residues.